The text below deals with one T cell receptor beta chain. The CDR3 has 14 residues. The V end was cut by 1 base, the J end by 4 bases, with 10 bases between. Per the germline V gene, CDR1 is SGHTA and CDR2 is FQGTGA. This record belongs to a study of blood T cell repertoires in COVID-19. For the study at large: Sites across the United States, Italy and Spain contributed samples from acute and convalescent COVID-19. PBMCs, B-cell-depleted T cells, or T cells provided the cDNA or gDNA that made up the material.

This table comes from immunoSEQ multiplex PCR, and its TCRdb copy is limited to in-frame clones, with some not included. This sample has around 430,000 clones; about 87% occur once, and the top ten carry around 13%. Patients of the Seattle cohort, enrolled during active infection, were followed longitudinally. The chain employs TRBV7-3 and TRBJ1-1; D not certain. Specimen: peripheral blood. This clonotype was obtained from a woman aged 45-65 years with COVID-19, enrolled during active disease. CDR3 nucleotides: TGTGCCAGCAGCTTAAGGAGGGAAGGCACTGAAGCTTTCTTT. The encoded protein is CASSLRREGTEAFF. Full variable domain (remainder filled in from reference TRBV7-3 and TRBJ1-1): GAGVSQTPSNKVTEKGKYVELRCDPISGHTALYWYRQSLGQGPEFLIYFQGTGAADDSGLPNDRFFAVRPEGSVSTLKIQRTERGDSAVYLCASSLRREGTEAFFGQGTRLTVV.